The present TCR beta chain was sequenced within a study of T cell clonality in common variable immunodeficiency. Generated by immunoSEQ multiplex PCR, the TCRdb table keeps only in-frame clones and is missing some. The sample has tens of thousands of clones, none seen only once. The V gene lost 5 bases and the J gene lost 5 bases, with 15 bases spanning the gap. The CDR3 runs 14 residues. Germline CDR1 and CDR2: LNHDA and SQIVND (reference sequence). This clone was seen many times. The read ends 3 residues shy of where the CDR3 ends; the end is completed using the germline J gene. V and J are TRBV19 and TRBJ1-1; D not certain. This TCR came from a person aged 18-69 years in good health. The sequenced sample was peripheral blood mononuclear cells. The part of the CDR3 DNA that was read is TGTGCCAGTAGTCCGGGCGGGGTCGGAACTGAA. It is translated as CASSPGGVGTE. The complete CDR3 protein is CASSPGGVGTEAFF.